The 17 T cell receptor beta chains reported below all come from one sample, sequenced in a study of response to subunit inactivated influenza vaccine. TCRdb re-derived calls from the RT-PCR reads in MiXCR, one entry per CDR3 protein. The table lists some 190,000 distinct CDR3 sequences, around 15% of them singletons. The sample was CD8+ T cells sorted from PBMCs, taken 5 to 6 days after vaccination. The receptors derive from a man aged 45 to 65 who received an inactivated influenza vaccine.

The chain couples TRBV5-1 to TRBJ1-2; tentatively, D is TRBD1 (5 bases). V lost 0 bases, J lost 3 bases, and 21 bases lay in between. CDR1 is SGHRS and CDR2 is YFSETQ in the germline V gene. This CDR3 spans 18 amino acids. CDR3 protein: CASSLVWGTSLEYYGYTF. DNA of the CDR3: TGCGCCAGCAGCTTGGTGTGGGGGACCTCTTTGGAGTACTATGGCTACACCTTC. The whole variable domain, remainder taken from reference TRBV5-1 and TRBJ1-2, is KAGVTQTPRYLIKTRGQQVTLSCSPISGHRSVSWYQQTPGQGLQFLFEYFSETQRNKGNFPGRFSGRQFSNSRSEMNVSTLELGDSALYLCASSLVWGTSLEYYGYTFGSGTRLTVV.

The table lists this clonotype with many counts. This rearrangement joins TRBV12-3 or TRBV12-4 to TRBJ2-3, with 7 bases that match TRBD2. J was trimmed by 4 bases and V by 4 bases; bases with no gene match: 2. The CDR3 covers 13 residues. CDR3 residues: CASSSGGADTQYF. The CDR3 region has the DNA TGTGCCAGCAGTTCTGGGGGGGCAGATACGCAGTATTTT.

The V gene is TRBV5-1, the J gene TRBJ2-1; D is unclear. Germline loops: CDR1 SGHRS, CDR2 YFSETQ. Trimming removed 0 bases at V and 0 bases at J, with 10 bases between. CDR3 length equals 16 residues. The CDR3 protein is CASSLVDKSSYNEQFF. CDR3 nucleotide sequence: TGCGCCAGCAGCTTGGTTGACAAGAGCTCCTACAATGAGCAGTTCTTC.

The sample holds a few counts of this clonotype. The chain recombines TRBV19 with TRBJ1-5; D remains unclear. Germline lookup yields CDR1 LNHDA and CDR2 SQIVND (reference sequence). V lost 0 bases, J lost 0 bases, and 21 bases lay in between. There are 20 residues in the CDR3. The CDR3 reads CASSIDRDGPESPSNQPQHF. In DNA, the CDR3 is TGTGCCAGTAGTATAGATCGGGATGGGCCTGAATCCCCTAGCAATCAGCCCCAGCATTTT. The complete variable domain, with remaining parts taken from reference TRBV19 and TRBJ1-5, reads DGGITQSPKYLFRKEGQNVTLSCEQNLNHDAMYWYRQDPGQGLRLIYYSQIVNDFQKGDIAEGYSVSREKKESFPLTVTSAQKNPTAFYLCASSIDRDGPESPSNQPQHFGDGTRLSIL.

In its sample, this clonotype was seen a few times. This chain connects TRBV4-2 to TRBJ2-1; D may be TRBD2 (5 bases). CDR3 size: 16 residues. CDR1 and CDR2 from the germline V gene are LGHNA and YNFKEQ. The V gene lost 0 bases and the J gene lost 3 bases, with 12 bases spanning the gap. Written as DNA, the CDR3 is TGTGCCAGCAGCCAAGAAGGCGGACTTGACTACAATGAGCAGTTCTTC. Protein: CASSQEGGLDYNEQFF.

This clonotype occurred many times. CDR3 region: CASSLWGEGPYNEQFF. CDR3 DNA: TGTGCCAGCAGTTTATGGGGGGAGGGCCCCTACAATGAGCAGTTCTTC. This chain links TRBV28 with TRBJ2-1; TRBD2 aligns across 7 bases. V lost 0 bases to trimming and J lost 2 bases; unmatched junction nucleotides: 4. The CDR3 runs to 16 residues. The germline V gene encodes CDR1 MDHEN and CDR2 SYDVKM. Complete variable domain (other parts from reference TRBV28 and TRBJ2-1): DVKVTQSSRYLVKRTGEKVFLECVQDMDHENMFWYRQDPGLGLRLIYFSYDVKMKEKGDIPEGYSVSREKKERFSLILESASTNQTSMYLCASSLWGEGPYNEQFFGPGTRLTVL.

The chain couples TRBV7-8 to TRBJ1-5; the D is unclear. This CDR3 is 14 amino acids long. Germline values: CDR1 SGHVS, CDR2 FQNEAQ. Between the trimmed V and J ends, which lost 5 bases and 0 bases, there was a span of 8 bases. The CDR3 region has the DNA TGTGCCAGCAGCGCGGGTTATAGCAATCAGCCCCAGCATTTT. Its protein is CASSAGYSNQPQHF.

V gene TRBV4-1 combines with J gene TRBJ2-5; no definite D call. V was clipped by 0 bases and J by 5 bases, with 13 bases between them. The CDR3 length is 15 residues. Per the germline V gene, CDR1 is MGHRA and CDR2 is YSYEKL. The CDR3 nucleotides are TGCGCCAGCAGCCAAGATTGGAACCGGTTTGAGACCCAGTACTTC. Protein: CASSQDWNRFETQYF.

This clonotype has more than one count but fewer than ten. The chain carries TRBV29-1 and TRBJ2-3; 7 bases are a match to TRBD2. The junction had 6 bases not matched to a gene; V was cut back by 3 bases and J by 3 bases. Germline loops: CDR1 SQVTM, CDR2 ANQGSEA. This CDR3 contains 14 residues. The CDR3 nucleotides read TGCAGCGTTGAGGGCGGGAGTTGGACAGATACGCAGTATTTT. Its translation: CSVEGGSWTDTQYF.

The CDR3 region is CASSQGGRRQGVDRGPYNEQFF. The CDR3, as DNA: TGCGCCAGCAGCCAAGGAGGGAGGAGACAGGGGGTAGACCGTGGGCCCTACAATGAGCAGTTCTTC. V usage is TRBV4-1 and J usage is TRBJ2-1; 9 nucleotides match TRBD1. Losses at the gene ends were 1 base for V and 2 bases for J; bases not matched to a gene: 21. The CDR3 loop spans 22 amino acids. Germline V lookup: CDR1 MGHRA, CDR2 YSYEKL.

The chain is built from TRBV19 and TRBJ2-1; perhaps TRBD1 as D (6 bases). Trimming cost V 3 bases and J 0 bases, with 9 bases left between them. The CDR3 extends over 15 amino acids. Germline CDR1 is LNHDA and CDR2 is SQIVND (reference sequence). For the CDR3, the DNA is TGTGCCAGTAGTATTACAGGGAGCTCCTACAATGAGCAGTTCTTC. Its translation is CASSITGSSYNEQFF.

The gene calls are TRBV13 and TRBJ2-7; D perhaps matches TRBD2 (6 bases). Germline CDR1 is PRHDT and CDR2 is FYEKMQ (reference sequence). V shed 4 bases and J shed 3 bases, with 13 bases lying between them. This CDR3 is built from 14 residues. The CDR3 DNA sequence: TGTGCCAGCAGCTGGGGGGATGAAGGCTACGAGCAGTACTTC. Amino acid sequence: CASSWGDEGYEQYF.

The V and J genes are TRBV7-8 and TRBJ1-5, with 7 nucleotides matching TRBD1. Germline CDR1 reads SGHVS; CDR2 reads FQNEAQ. With 4 bases clipped from V and 3 bases from J, the junction kept 3 bases outside the gene matches. The CDR3 is 14 residues long. The CDR3 sequence is CASSSGTVNQPQHF. CDR3 coding DNA: TGTGCCAGCAGCTCAGGGACAGTCAATCAGCCCCAGCATTTT.

This clonotype was counted a few times. The chain recombines TRBV11-2 with TRBJ2-5; D gene uncertain. The CDR3 sequence is 13 residues long. Germline CDR1 reads SGHAT; CDR2 reads FQNNGV. Trimming removed 3 bases at V and 1 base at J, with 6 bases between. CDR3 in DNA: TGTGCCAGCAGCTTTACTCTCCAAGAGACCCAGTACTTC. Translating gives CASSFTLQETQYF.

This clonotype occurred a few times. The CDR3 nucleotides are TGTGCCAGCAGTTTCCGGGACAGCCGCCGCTATGGCTACACCTTC. Amino acid sequence: CASSFRDSRRYGYTF. The chain couples TRBV27 to TRBJ1-2; 7 positions match TRBD1. Trimming cost V 3 bases and J 4 bases; bases outside gene matches: 8. CDR3 length: 15 amino acids. The germline V gene has CDR1 MNHEY and CDR2 SMNVEV (reference sequence).

V usage is TRBV12-3 or TRBV12-4 and J usage is TRBJ1-5; 8 bases align to TRBD1. Losses at the gene ends were 6 bases for V and 2 bases for J; bases not matched to a gene: 6. The CDR3 totals 15 residues. DNA for the CDR3: TGTGCCAGCAGCCCCAGGGGGCGCGGCAATCAGCCCCAGCATTTT. It specifies CASSPRGRGNQPQHF.

This clonotype was picked up a small number of times. The rearrangement joins TRBV11-2 to TRBJ2-2, with 9 bases aligning to TRBD2. CDR1 and CDR2 (germline): SGHAT, FQNNGV. CDR3 size: 16 residues. Trimming at V came to 1 base and at J to 4 bases, leaving 4 bases not matched to a gene. The CDR3 nucleotides read TGTGCCAGCAGCTTAGGGCTAGCGGGAAGCACCGGGGAGCTGTTTTTT. This gives the protein CASSLGLAGSTGELFF.